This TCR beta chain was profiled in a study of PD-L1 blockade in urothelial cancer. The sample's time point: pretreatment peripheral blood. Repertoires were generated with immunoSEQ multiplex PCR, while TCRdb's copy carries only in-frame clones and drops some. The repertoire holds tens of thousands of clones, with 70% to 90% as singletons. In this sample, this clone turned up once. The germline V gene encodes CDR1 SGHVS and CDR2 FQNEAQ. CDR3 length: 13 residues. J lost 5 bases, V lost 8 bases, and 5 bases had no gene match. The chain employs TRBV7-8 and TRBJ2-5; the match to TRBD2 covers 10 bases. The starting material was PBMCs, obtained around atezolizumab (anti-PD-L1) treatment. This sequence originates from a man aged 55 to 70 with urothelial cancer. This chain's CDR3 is CASGRTSGETQYF. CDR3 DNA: TGTGCCAGCGGAAGGACTAGCGGCGAGACCCAGTACTTC.